This TCR beta chain was retrieved from a study of PD-1 blockade in classical Hodgkin lymphoma. Produced via immunoSEQ multiplex PCR; TCRdb's table is partial and in-frame only. In the table there are 20,000 to 25,000 clones, around 94% of which are singletons. Noted time point: newly diagnosed, previously untreated cHL patient sample. This clone was recorded only once. The material sequenced was peripheral blood mononuclear cells (PBMCs). This clonotype was obtained from a human donor with classical Hodgkin lymphoma.

DNA for the CDR3: TGTGCCAGCAGCCCAAGGACAGGCGAACTCGGGGAGCTGTTTTTT. This translates into CASSPRTGELGELFF. The J gene is TRBJ2-2, the V gene TRBV7-2; 7 nucleotides align to TRBD1. Per the germline V gene, CDR1 is SGHTA and CDR2 is FQGNSA. This CDR3 has 15 residues. Unmatched junction bases numbered 10, after V lost 5 bases and J lost 7 bases.